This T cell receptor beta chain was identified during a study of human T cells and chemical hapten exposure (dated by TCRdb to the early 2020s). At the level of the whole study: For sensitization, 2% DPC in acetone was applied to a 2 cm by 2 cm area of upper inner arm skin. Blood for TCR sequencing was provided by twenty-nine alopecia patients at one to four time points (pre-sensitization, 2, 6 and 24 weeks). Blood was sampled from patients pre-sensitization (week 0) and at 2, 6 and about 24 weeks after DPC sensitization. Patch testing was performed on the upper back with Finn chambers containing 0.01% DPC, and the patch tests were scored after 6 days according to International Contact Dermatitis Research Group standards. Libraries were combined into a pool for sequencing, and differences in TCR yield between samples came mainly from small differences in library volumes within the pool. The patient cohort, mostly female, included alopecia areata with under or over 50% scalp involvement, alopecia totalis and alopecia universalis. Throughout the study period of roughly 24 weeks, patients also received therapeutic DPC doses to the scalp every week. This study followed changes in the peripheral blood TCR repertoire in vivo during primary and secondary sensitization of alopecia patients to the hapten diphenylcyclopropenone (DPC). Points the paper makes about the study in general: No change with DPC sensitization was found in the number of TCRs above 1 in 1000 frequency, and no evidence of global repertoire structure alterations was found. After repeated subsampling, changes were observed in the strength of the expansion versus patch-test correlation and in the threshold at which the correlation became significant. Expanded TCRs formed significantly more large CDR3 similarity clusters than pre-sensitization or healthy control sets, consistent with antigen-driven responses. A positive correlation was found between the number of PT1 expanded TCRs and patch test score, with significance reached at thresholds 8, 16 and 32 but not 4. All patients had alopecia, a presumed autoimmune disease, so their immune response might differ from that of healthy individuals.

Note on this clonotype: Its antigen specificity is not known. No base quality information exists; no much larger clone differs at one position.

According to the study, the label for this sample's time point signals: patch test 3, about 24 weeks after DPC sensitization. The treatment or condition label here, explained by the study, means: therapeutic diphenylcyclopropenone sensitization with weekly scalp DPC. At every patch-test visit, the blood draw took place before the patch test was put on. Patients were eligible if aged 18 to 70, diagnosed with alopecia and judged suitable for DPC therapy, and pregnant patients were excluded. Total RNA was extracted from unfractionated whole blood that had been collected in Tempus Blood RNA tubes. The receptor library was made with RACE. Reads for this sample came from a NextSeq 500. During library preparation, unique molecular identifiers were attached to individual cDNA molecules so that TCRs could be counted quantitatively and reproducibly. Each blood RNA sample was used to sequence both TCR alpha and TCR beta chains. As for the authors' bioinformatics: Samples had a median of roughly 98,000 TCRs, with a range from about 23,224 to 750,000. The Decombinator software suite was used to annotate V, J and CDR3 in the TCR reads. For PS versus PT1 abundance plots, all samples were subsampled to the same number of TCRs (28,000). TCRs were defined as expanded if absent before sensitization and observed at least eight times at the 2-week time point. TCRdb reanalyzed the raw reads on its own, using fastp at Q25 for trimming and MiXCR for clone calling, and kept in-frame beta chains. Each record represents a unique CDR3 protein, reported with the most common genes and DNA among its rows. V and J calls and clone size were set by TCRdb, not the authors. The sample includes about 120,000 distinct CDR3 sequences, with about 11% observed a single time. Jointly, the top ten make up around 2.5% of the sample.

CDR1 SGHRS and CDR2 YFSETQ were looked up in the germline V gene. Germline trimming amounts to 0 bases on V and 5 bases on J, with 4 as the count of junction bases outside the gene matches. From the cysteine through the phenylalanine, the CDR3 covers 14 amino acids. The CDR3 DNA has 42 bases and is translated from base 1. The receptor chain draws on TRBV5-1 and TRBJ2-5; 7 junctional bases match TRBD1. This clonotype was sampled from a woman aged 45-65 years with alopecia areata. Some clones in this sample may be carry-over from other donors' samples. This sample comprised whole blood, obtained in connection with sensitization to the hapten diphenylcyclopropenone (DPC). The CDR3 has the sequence CASSLGGGAETQYF. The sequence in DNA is TGCGCCAGCAGCTTGGGAGGGGGCGCGGAGACCCAGTACTTC.